This T cell receptor (beta chain) is drawn from a study of OX40 agonist ivuxolimab in advanced cancers. General study points: On average, a greater number of expanded clones characterised CD8+ T cells relative to CD4+.

A single count supports this clone. What it binds is unknown. The same CDR3 is also encoded by other DNA sequences in this sample. Germline CDR1 SEHNR, CDR2 FQNEAQ (reference sequence). V lost 4 bases, J lost 1 base, and 7 bases lay in between. The CDR3 totals 13 residues. Some clones are missing from TCRdb's copy, which holds only in-frame ones; the method was immunoSEQ multiplex PCR. The table has about 65,000 clones, approximately 89% seen once; the top ten hold around 1%. The sequence was collected from an adult with an advanced solid tumor such as melanoma, head and neck, liver or kidney cancer. The sequencing here drew on CD4+ or CD8+ T cells sorted from blood, taken in a trial of the OX40 agonist ivuxolimab. V usage is TRBV7-9 and J usage is TRBJ1-1; D call uncertain. CDR3 sequence: CASSSDSNTEAFF. The CDR3 DNA follows: TGTGCCAGCAGCTCGGACTCGAACACTGAAGCTTTCTTT.